This paragraph covers one T cell receptor (beta chain) sequence. The data are from a study of blood T cell repertoires in COVID-19. Profiling relied on immunoSEQ multiplex PCR, and the TCRdb table lists in-frame clones only, not all of them. The sample yields about 46,000 clones, 75% to 90% seen once. The sample consisted of peripheral blood. The source of this sequence is a human donor in a cohort sampled during active COVID-19. The donor label of this sample is uncertain.

DNA for the CDR3: TGTGCCAGCAGTTCAGGGCTAGGGGGAACTCAGCCCCAGCATTTT. Amino acids: CASSSGLGGTQPQHF. V and J are TRBV2 and TRBJ1-5; D possibly corresponds to TRBD1 (6 bases). The germline V gene encodes CDR1 SNHLY and CDR2 FYNNEI. The CDR3 is made up of 15 amino acids. Trimming left V 5 bases short and J 6 bases short, with 17 bases between.